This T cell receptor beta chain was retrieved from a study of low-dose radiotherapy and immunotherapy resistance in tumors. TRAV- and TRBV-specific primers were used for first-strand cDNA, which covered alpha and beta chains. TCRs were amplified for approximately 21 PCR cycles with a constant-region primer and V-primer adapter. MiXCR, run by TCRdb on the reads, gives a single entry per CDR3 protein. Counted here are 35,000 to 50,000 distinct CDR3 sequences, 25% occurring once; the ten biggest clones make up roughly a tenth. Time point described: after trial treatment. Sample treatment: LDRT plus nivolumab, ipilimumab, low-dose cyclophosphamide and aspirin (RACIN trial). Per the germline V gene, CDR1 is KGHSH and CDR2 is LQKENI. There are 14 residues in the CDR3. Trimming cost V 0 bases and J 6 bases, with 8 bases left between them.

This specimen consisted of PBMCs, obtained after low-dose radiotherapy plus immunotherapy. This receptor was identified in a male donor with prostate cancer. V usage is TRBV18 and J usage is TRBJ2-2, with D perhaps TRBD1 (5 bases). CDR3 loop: CASSPPGRAGELFF. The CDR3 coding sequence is TGTGCCAGCTCACCACCGGGGCGCGCCGGGGAGCTGTTTTTT.